The 20 T cell receptor beta chains below come from one sample, sequenced in a study of human T cells and chemical hapten exposure. Via MiXCR, TCRdb re-called the RACE reads, giving one row per CDR3 protein. Among over 300,000 distinct CDR3 sequences listed, 4% to 6% were seen once. Time point of the sample: pre-sensitization, week 0. Described treatment: therapeutic diphenylcyclopropenone sensitization with weekly scalp DPC. The source was whole blood, collected in connection with sensitization to the hapten diphenylcyclopropenone (DPC). The receptor source for this set is a woman between 50 and 59 years old with alopecia areata. Some clones in this sample may be carry-over from other donors' samples.

This clonotype occurred many times. This rearrangement joins TRBV29-1 to TRBJ1-5; D ambiguous. Germline assignment: CDR1 SQVTM and CDR2 ANQGSEA. CDR3 size: 12 residues. Between the trimmed V and J ends, which lost 6 bases and 3 bases, there was a span of 9 bases. The CDR3 bases are TGCAGCGTCGGGGATTCCAATCAGCCCCAGCATTTT. Encoded protein: CSVGDSNQPQHF. Full variable domain (outside the CDR3, taken from reference TRBV29-1 and TRBJ1-5): SAVISQKPSRDICQRGTSLTIQCQVDSQVTMMFWYRQQPGQSLTLIATANQGSEATYESGFVIDKFPISRPNLTFSTLTVSNMSPEDSSIYLCSVGDSNQPQHFGDGTRLSIL.

This clonotype was observed a few times. The chain carries TRBV20-1 and TRBJ1-5, with D perhaps matching TRBD1 (5 bases). The CDR3 consists of 13 residues. Germline V CDR1 and CDR2: DFQATT, SNEGSKA (reference sequence). Trimming cost V 4 bases and J 0 bases, with 7 bases left between them. CDR3 in DNA: TGCAGTGCTAAGGGGACTAGCAATCAGCCCCAGCATTTT. As protein: CSAKGTSNQPQHF.

DNA for the CDR3: TGTGCCAGCAGCGTCCTCTGGACAGCGCAGTACAATGAGCAGTTCTTC. Translated: CASSVLWTAQYNEQFF. The rearrangement links TRBV9 to TRBJ2-1; weak D call: TRBD1 (6 bases). Trimming removed 2 bases at V and 4 bases at J, with 16 bases between. Per germline, CDR1 SGDLS and CDR2 YYNGEE. The CDR3 length is 16 residues.

This clonotype was counted at least ten times. The chain uses TRBV20-1 and TRBJ2-1; 10 bases map to TRBD2. This CDR3 is built from 14 residues. CDR1 is DFQATT and CDR2 is SNEGSKA in the germline V gene (reference sequence). V gave up 1 base and J gave up 8 bases; unmatched junction bases: 5. DNA for the CDR3: TGCAGTGCTAGAGGGCTAGCGGGAGTAGATGAGCAGTTCTTC. It codes for CSARGLAGVDEQFF.

This clonotype was seen repeatedly, ten times or more. The genes are TRBV13 and TRBJ2-1; 11 bases align to TRBD2. CDR1 PRHDT and CDR2 FYEKMQ come from the germline V gene (reference sequence). V lost 5 bases, J lost 5 bases, and 5 bases stayed unmatched. This CDR3 spans 15 amino acids. The CDR3: CASSKGLAVHNEQFF. The CDR3 DNA is TGTGCCAGCAGCAAGGGACTAGCGGTTCACAATGAGCAGTTCTTC.

This clonotype was detected ten times or more. The rearrangement links TRBV5-4 to TRBJ2-5; tentative D call: TRBD2 (5 bases). The germline V gene has CDR1 SGHNT and CDR2 YYREEE (reference sequence). The CDR3 has 16 residues. V dropped 0 bases and J dropped 2 bases, with 14 bases sitting between them. DNA of the CDR3: TGTGCCAGCAGCTTGGCCCCGCGGGCCTCTCAAGAGACCCAGTACTTC. This encodes CASSLAPRASQETQYF.

This clonotype has only a few counts. The V gene is TRBV7-9, the J gene TRBJ2-3; TRBD1 agrees at 9 bases. This CDR3 is built from 16 residues. Germline trimming cut 4 bases from V and 2 bases from J; bases unmatched to any gene: 7. Germline V gives CDR1 SEHNR, CDR2 FQNEAQ (reference sequence). CDR3: CASSWSGTGITDTQYF. In nucleotides, the CDR3 is TGTGCCAGCAGCTGGTCTGGGACAGGGATCACAGATACGCAGTATTTT.

This clonotype appeared a few times. The V call is TRBV7-6, the J call TRBJ1-3; 7 bases map to TRBD1. Germline V CDR1 and CDR2: SGHVS, FNYEAQ. The CDR3 length is 16 residues. After removal of 5 bases from V and 0 bases from J, the junction contained 7 bases not matched to a gene. In DNA, the CDR3 is TGTGCCAGCAGCGTAGGGGGGACAGTCTCTGGAAACACCATATATTTT. Encoded protein: CASSVGGTVSGNTIYF.

The V call is TRBV18, the J call TRBJ1-4, with TRBD1 matching over 7 bases. The junction had 16 bases not matched to a gene; V was cut back by 3 bases and J by 6 bases. The CDR3 runs 18 residues. Germline values: CDR1 KGHSH, CDR2 LQKENI. Here the CDR3 DNA reads TGTGCCAGCTCACCGCTCCCTAACCAACAGGGGAGCGATGAAAAACTGTTTTTT. Encoded protein: CASSPLPNQQGSDEKLFF.

The V gene is TRBV7-6, the J gene TRBJ2-1; D is uncertain. Trimming took off 2 bases at V and 8 bases at J, with 13 bases between the two ends. CDR1 is SGHVS, CDR2 FNYEAQ, per germline. The CDR3 runs 14 residues. The CDR3 coding sequence is TGTGCCAGCAGCTTAACCCCCGTGGGTGATGAGCAGTTCTTC. Protein: CASSLTPVGDEQFF.

This clonotype was observed a handful of times. The chain has TRBV7-9 and TRBJ2-1, with D perhaps TRBD1 or TRBD2 (6 bases each). The V gene's germline CDR1 is SEHNR and CDR2 FQNEAQ (reference sequence). This CDR3 has 15 residues. Deletions cut 2 bases from V and 2 bases from J, with 10 bases between. CDR3 in DNA: TGTGCCAGCAGCTTACCCGGGGGCCCCTACAATGAGCAGTTCTTC. This codes for CASSLPGGPYNEQFF. The full variable domain, its missing parts supplied by reference TRBV7-9 and TRBJ2-1, is DTGVSQNPRHKITKRGQNVTFRCDPISEHNRLYWYRQTLGQGPEFLTYFQNEAQLEKSRLLSDRFSAERPKGSFSTLEIQRTEQGDSAMYLCASSLPGGPYNEQFFGPGTRLTVL.

This clonotype was detected only a few times. This rearrangement joins TRBV18 to TRBJ1-1; the D gene is possibly TRBD1 (6 bases). V lost 5 bases, J lost 8 bases, and 15 bases lay in between. Germline V CDR1 and CDR2: KGHSH, LQKENI. CDR3 length equals 13 residues. The CDR3 DNA reads as TGTGCCAGCTCATCCGGAGGGGGTCCCGAAGCTTTCTTT. As protein: CASSSGGGPEAFF.

In its sample, this clonotype was seen many times. This chain links TRBV29-1 with TRBJ2-6; possible D gene TRBD1, 5 bases. Trimming pared 5 bases from V and 4 bases from J, leaving 18 bases between. The V gene's germline CDR1 is SQVTM and CDR2 ANQGSEA. This CDR3 is built from 16 residues. CDR3 protein: CSVSLAGSTGANVLTF. DNA of the CDR3: TGCAGCGTTTCGTTGGCAGGGTCAACAGGGGCCAACGTCCTGACTTTC.

This chain connects TRBV7-6 to TRBJ1-1, with 7 bases fitting TRBD1. CDR1 SGHVS and CDR2 FNYEAQ come from the germline V gene. The CDR3 is made up of 13 amino acids. J was trimmed by 4 bases and V by 5 bases; bases with no gene match: 4. The DNA of the CDR3 is TGTGCCAGCAGCCGAGGACAGGTCACTGAAGCTTTCTTT. Protein: CASSRGQVTEAFF.

The V gene is TRBV6-5, the J gene TRBJ1-4, with D unresolved. CDR1 and CDR2 from the germline V gene are MNHEY and SVGAGI. The CDR3 is made up of 15 amino acids. V lost 0 bases and J 3 bases, leaving 8 bases between the germline ends. CDR3 in DNA: TGTGCCAGCAGTTACTCCAGGATCTCTAATGAAAAACTGTTTTTT. Translating gives CASSYSRISNEKLFF.

This clonotype was counted at least ten times. V is TRBV12-3 or TRBV12-4 and J is TRBJ1-5; 7 nucleotides line up with TRBD1. Trimming removed 5 bases from V and 1 base from J; junction bases left unmatched: 11. This CDR3 is built from 17 residues. CDR3 protein: CASSRQGGFRSNQPQHF. CDR3 DNA sequence: TGTGCCAGCAGTCGTCAGGGGGGGTTCCGGAGCAATCAGCCCCAGCATTTT.

This clonotype was seen repeatedly, ten times or more. This chain joins TRBV5-1 and TRBJ1-1; D is unclear. The germline gives CDR1 SGHRS, CDR2 YFSETQ. The V and J ends lost 2 bases and 1 base respectively, with 9 bases between them. The CDR3 is made up of 14 amino acids. CDR3 in amino acids: CASSFKSPNTEAFF. DNA for the CDR3: TGCGCCAGCAGCTTTAAGTCCCCGAACACTGAAGCTTTCTTT.

The sample holds many counts of this clonotype. The rearrangement uses TRBV6-6 and TRBJ2-5, with D hard to call. V lost 6 bases to trimming and J lost 5 bases, with 13 bases between them. The CDR3 extends over 13 amino acids. Germline V gene data show CDR1 as MNHNY and CDR2 as SVGAGI (reference sequence). The CDR3 DNA reads as TGTGCCAGCAGCCTGAATCTAGAGGAGACCCAGTACTTC. Translation: CASSLNLEETQYF.

This clonotype was detected many times. The chain couples TRBV12-3 or TRBV12-4 to TRBJ2-5; TRBD1 is a possible D gene (6 bases). V was pared by 6 bases and J by 5 bases, with 16 bases between. The CDR3 consists of 14 residues. CDR3 DNA sequence: TGTGCCAGCAGCCACAGTACAGGGCTCGAGACCCAGTACTTC. Translated, it gives CASSHSTGLETQYF.

About this clonotype: The junction differs from germline at one of its ends, possibly a read error. This chain joins TRBV7-2 and TRBJ1-6, with 8 bases aligning to TRBD1. The CDR3 spans 16 residues. Germline V CDR1 and CDR2: SGHTA, FQGNSA. CDR3 amino acids: CVSSPGTGVGNSPLHF. CDR3 nucleotides: TGTGTCAGCAGCCCAGGGACAGGAGTCGGTAATTCACCCCTCCACTTT.